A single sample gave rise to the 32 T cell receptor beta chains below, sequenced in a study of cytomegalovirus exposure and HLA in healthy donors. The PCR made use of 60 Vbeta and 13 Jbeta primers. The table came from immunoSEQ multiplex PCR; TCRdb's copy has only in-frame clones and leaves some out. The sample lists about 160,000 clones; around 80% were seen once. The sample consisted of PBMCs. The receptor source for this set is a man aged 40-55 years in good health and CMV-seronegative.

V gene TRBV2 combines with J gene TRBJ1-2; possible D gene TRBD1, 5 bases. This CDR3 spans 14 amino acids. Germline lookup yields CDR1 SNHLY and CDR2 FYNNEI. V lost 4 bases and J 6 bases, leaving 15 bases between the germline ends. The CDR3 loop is CASSGGGRDHGYTF. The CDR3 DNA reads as TGTGCCAGCAGTGGGGGGGGAAGGGATCATGGCTACACCTTC.

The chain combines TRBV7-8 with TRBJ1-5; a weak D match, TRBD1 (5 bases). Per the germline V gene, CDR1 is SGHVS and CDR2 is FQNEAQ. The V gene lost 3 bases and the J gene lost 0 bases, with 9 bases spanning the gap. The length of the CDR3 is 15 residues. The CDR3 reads CASSFAGNSNQPQHF. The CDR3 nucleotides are TGTGCCAGCAGCTTTGCAGGGAATAGCAATCAGCCCCAGCATTTT.

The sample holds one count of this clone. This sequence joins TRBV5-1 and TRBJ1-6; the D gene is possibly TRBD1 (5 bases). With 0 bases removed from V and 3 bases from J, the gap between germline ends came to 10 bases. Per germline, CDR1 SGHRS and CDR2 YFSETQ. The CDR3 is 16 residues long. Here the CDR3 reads CASSLADSRYNSPLHF. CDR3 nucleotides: TGCGCCAGCAGCTTGGCCGACAGCCGCTATAATTCACCCCTCCACTTT.

The CDR3 region is CASSYEGRGTEAFF. The CDR3 DNA sequence: TGTGCCAGCAGTTACGAGGGGAGGGGTACTGAAGCTTTCTTT. The chain has TRBV6-5 and TRBJ1-1, with D tentatively TRBD1 (5 bases). Trimming removed 2 bases at V and 5 bases at J, with 12 bases between. Germline CDR1 is MNHEY and CDR2 is SVGAGI. The CDR3 sequence is 14 residues long.

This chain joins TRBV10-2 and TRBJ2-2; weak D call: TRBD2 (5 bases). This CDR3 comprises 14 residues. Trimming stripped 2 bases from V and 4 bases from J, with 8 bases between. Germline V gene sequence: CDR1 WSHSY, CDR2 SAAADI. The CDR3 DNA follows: TGCGCCAGCAGTGAGGGACTCACCACCGGGGAGCTGTTTTTT. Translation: CASSEGLTTGELFF.

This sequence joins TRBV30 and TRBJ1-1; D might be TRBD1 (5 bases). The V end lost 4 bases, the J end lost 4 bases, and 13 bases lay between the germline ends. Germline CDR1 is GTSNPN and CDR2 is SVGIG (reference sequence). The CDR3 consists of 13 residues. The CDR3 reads CAWMQGASTEAFF. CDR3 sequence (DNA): TGTGCCTGGATGCAAGGGGCGAGCACTGAAGCTTTCTTT. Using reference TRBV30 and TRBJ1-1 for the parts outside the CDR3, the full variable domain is SQTIHQWPATLVQPVGSPLSLECTVEGTSNPNLYWYRQAAGRGLQLLFYSVGIGQISSEVPQNLSASRPQDRQFILSSKKLLLSDSGFYLCAWMQGASTEAFFGQGTRLTVV.

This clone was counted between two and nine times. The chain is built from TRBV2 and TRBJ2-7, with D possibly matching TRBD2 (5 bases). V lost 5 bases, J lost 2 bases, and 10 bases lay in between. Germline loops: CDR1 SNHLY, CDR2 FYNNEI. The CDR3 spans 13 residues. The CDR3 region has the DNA TGTGCCAGCAGTACTCCGGGAACCTACGAGCAGTACTTC. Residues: CASSTPGTYEQYF.

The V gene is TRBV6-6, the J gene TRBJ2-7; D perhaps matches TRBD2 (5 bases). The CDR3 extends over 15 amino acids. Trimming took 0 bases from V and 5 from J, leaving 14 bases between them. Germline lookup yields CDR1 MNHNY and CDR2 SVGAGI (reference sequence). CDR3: CASSYSGQLGNEQYF. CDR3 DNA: TGTGCCAGCAGTTACTCCGGTCAGCTCGGGAACGAGCAGTACTTC.

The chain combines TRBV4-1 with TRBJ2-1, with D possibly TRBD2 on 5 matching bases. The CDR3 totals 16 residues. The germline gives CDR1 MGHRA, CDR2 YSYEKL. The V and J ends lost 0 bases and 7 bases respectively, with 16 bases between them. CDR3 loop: CASSQDLAGRINEQFF. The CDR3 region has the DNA TGCGCCAGCAGCCAAGATCTGGCGGGTAGGATAAATGAGCAGTTCTTC.

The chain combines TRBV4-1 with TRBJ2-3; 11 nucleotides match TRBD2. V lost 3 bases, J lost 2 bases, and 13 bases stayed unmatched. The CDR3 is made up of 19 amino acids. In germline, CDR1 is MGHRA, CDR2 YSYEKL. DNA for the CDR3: TGCGCCAGCAGCCAGGGGGGTGGACTAGCGGGCCCACACACAGATACGCAGTATTTT. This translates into CASSQGGGLAGPHTDTQYF.

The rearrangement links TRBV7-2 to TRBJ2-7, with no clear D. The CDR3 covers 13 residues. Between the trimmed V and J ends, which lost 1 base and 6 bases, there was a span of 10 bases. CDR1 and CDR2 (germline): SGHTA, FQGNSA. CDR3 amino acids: CASSLENWLEQYF. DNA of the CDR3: TGTGCCAGCAGCTTAGAGAATTGGCTCGAGCAGTACTTC.

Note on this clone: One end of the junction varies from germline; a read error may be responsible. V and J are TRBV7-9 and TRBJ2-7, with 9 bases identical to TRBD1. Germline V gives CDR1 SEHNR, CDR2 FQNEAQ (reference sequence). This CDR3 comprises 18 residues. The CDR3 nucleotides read TGTTCCAGCAGCTTGCTGGGGACAGGGCGGACACCCCCACCCGAGCAGTACTTC. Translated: CSSSLLGTGRTPPPEQYF.

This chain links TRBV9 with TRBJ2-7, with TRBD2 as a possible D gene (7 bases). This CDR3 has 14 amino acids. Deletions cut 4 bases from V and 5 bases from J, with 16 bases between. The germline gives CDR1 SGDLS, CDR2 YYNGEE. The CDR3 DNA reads TGTGCCAGCAGCCAAGGGGGGGGGAAGGACGAGCAGTACTTC. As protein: CASSQGGGKDEQYF.

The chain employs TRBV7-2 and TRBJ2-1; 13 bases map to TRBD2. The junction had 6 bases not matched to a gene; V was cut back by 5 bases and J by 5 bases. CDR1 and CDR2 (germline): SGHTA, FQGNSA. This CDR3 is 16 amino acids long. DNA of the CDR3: TGTGCCAGCAGCGACTCCGGGACTAGCGGGAACAATGAGCAGTTCTTC. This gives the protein CASSDSGTSGNNEQFF.

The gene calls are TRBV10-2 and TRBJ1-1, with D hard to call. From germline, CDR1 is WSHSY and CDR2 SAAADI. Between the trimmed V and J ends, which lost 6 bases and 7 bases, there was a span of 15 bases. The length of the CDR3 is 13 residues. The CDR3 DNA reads TGCGCCAGCAGCCGGAACAACAGATATGAAGCTTTCTTT. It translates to CASSRNNRYEAFF.

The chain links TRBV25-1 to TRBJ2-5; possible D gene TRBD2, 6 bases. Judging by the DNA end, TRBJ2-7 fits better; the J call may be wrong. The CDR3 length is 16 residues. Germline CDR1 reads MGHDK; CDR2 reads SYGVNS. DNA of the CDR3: TGTGCCAGCAGTGAGCTGCAGGGAGGAGTAGGGTACGAGCAGTACTTC. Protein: CASSELQGGVGYEQYF.

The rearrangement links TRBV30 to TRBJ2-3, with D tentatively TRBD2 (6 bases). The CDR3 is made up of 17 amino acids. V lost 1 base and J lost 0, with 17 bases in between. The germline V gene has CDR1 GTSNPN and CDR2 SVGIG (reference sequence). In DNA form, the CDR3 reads TGTGCCTGGAGTGCCATCCGGACTACCACTAGCACAGATACGCAGTATTTT. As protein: CAWSAIRTTTSTDTQYF.

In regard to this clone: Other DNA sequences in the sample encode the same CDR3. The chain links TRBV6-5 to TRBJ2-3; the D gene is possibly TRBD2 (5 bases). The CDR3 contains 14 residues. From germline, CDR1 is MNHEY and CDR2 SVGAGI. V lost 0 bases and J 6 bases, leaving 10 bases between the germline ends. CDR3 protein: CASSYSMLADTQYF. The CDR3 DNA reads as TGTGCCAGCAGTTACTCGATGCTAGCCGATACGCAGTATTTT.

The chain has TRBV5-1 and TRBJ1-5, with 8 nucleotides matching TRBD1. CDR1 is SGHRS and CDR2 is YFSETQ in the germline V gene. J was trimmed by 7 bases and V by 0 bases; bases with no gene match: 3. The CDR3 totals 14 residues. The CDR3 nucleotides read TGCGCCAGCAGCTTGGCAGGGGGCGGGCAGCCCCAGCATTTT. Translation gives CASSLAGGGQPQHF.

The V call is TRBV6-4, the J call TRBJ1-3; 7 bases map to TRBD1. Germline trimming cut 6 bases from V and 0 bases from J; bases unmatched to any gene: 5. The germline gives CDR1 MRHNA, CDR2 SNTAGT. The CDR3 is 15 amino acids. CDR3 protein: CASRLDRDSGNTIYF. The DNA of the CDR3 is TGTGCCAGCAGACTAGACAGGGACTCTGGAAACACCATATATTTT.

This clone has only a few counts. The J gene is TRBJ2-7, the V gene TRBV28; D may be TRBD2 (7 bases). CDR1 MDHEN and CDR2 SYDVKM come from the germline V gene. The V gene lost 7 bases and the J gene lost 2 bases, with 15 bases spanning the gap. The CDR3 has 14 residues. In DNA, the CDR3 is TGTGCCAGCAAGTCCGGGGGGCAGACCTACGAGCAGTACTTC. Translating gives CASKSGGQTYEQYF.

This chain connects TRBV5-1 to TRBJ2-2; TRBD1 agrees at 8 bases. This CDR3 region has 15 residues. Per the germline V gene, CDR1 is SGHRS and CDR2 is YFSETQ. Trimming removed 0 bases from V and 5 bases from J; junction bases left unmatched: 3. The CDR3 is CASSLVGQGTGELFF. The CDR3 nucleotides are TGCGCCAGCAGCTTGGTCGGACAGGGAACCGGGGAGCTGTTTTTT.

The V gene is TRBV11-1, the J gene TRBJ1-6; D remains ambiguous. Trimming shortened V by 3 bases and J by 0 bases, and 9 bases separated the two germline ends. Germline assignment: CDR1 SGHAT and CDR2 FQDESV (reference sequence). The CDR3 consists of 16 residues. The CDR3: CASSLTGGSYNSPLHF. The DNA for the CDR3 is TGTGCCAGCAGCTTGACGGGAGGCTCCTATAATTCACCCCTCCACTTT.

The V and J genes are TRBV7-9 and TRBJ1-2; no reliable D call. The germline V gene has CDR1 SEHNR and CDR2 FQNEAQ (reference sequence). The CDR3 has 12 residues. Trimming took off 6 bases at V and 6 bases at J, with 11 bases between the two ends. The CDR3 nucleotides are TGTGCCAGCAGTACCAAGCGAGATGGCTACACCTTC. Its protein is CASSTKRDGYTF.

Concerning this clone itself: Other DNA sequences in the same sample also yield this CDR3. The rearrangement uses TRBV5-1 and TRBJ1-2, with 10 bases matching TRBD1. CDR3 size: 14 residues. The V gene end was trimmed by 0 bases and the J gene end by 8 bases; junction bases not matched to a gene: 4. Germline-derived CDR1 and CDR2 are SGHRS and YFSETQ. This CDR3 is CASSLGQGALGYTF. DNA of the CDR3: TGCGCCAGCAGCTTGGGACAGGGGGCGTTGGGCTACACCTTC. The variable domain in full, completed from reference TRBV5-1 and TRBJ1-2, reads KAGVTQTPRYLIKTRGQQVTLSCSPISGHRSVSWYQQTPGQGLQFLFEYFSETQRNKGNFPGRFSGRQFSNSRSEMNVSTLELGDSALYLCASSLGQGALGYTFGSGTRLTVV.

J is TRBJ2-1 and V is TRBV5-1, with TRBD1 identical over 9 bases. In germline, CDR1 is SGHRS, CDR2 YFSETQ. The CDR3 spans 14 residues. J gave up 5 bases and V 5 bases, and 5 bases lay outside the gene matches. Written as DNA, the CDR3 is TGCGCCAGCAGGGGACAGGGTATTAACAATGAGCAGTTCTTC. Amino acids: CASRGQGINNEQFF.

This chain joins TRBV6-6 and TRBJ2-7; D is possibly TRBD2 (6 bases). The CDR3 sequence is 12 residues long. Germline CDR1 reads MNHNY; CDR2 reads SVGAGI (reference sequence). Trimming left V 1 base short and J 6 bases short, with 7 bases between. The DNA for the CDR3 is TGTGCCAGCAGTTACTACGGGGGCGAGCAGTACTTC. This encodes CASSYYGGEQYF.

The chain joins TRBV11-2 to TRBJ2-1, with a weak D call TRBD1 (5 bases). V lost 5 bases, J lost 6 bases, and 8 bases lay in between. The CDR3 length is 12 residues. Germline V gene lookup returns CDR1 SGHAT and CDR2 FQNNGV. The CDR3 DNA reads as TGTGCCAGCAGCGAACAGGTCAATGAGCAGTTCTTC. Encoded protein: CASSEQVNEQFF. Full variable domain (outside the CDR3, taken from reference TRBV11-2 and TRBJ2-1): EAGVAQSPRYKIIEKRQSVAFWCNPISGHATLYWYQQILGQGPKLLIQFQNNGVVDDSQLPKDRFSAERLKGVDSTLKIQPAKLEDSAVYLCASSEQVNEQFFGPGTRLTVL.

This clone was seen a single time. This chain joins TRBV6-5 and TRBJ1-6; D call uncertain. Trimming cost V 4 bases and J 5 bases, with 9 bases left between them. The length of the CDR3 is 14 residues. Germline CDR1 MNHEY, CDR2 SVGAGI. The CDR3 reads CASSLNGNNSPLHF. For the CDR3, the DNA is TGTGCCAGCAGTTTGAACGGGAATAATTCACCCCTCCACTTT.

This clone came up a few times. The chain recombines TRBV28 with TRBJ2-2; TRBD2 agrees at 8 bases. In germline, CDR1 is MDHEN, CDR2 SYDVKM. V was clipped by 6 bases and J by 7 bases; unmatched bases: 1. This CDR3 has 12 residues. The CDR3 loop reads CASRGLGGELFF. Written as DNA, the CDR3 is TGTGCCAGCAGGGGACTAGGCGGGGAGCTGTTTTTT. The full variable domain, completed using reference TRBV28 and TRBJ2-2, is DVKVTQSSRYLVKRTGEKVFLECVQDMDHENMFWYRQDPGLGLRLIYFSYDVKMKEKGDIPEGYSVSREKKERFSLILESASTNQTSMYLCASRGLGGELFFGEGSRLTVL.

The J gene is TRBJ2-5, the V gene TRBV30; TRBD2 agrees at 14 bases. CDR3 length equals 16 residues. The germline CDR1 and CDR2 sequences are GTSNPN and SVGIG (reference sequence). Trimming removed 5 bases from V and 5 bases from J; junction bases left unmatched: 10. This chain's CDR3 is CAWATSGGADAETQYF. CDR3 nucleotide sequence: TGTGCCTGGGCGACTAGCGGGGGGGCCGATGCGGAGACCCAGTACTTC. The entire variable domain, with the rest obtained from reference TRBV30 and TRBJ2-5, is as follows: SQTIHQWPATLVQPVGSPLSLECTVEGTSNPNLYWYRQAAGRGLQLLFYSVGIGQISSEVPQNLSASRPQDRQFILSSKKLLLSDSGFYLCAWATSGGADAETQYFGPGTRLLVL.

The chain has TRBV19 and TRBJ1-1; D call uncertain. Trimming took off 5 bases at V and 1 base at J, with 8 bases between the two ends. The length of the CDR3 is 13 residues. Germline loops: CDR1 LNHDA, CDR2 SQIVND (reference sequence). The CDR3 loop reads CASSLQENTEAFF. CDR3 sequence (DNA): TGTGCCAGTAGTCTTCAGGAGAACACTGAAGCTTTCTTT.